One sample yielded the 10 T cell receptor beta chains listed below, sequenced in a study of cytotoxic CD8 clonotypes in ibrutinib-treated CLL. Measured with immunoSEQ multiplex PCR; TCRdb has only the in-frame clones, and not every one. The table lists approximately 22,000 clones, less than 80% of them singletons, with about a quarter in the top ten. The sample in question was PBMCs, obtained before ibrutinib treatment. These receptors originate from a human donor with chronic lymphocytic leukemia.

This chain uses TRBV7-9 with TRBJ1-1; 10 nucleotides align to TRBD1. CDR3 length equals 14 residues. V shed 1 base, J shed 8 bases, and the junction held 4 bases outside the gene matches. Germline V CDR1 and CDR2: SEHNR, FQNEAQ (reference sequence). DNA of the CDR3: TGTGCCAGCAGCTTAGGGACAGGGGGAAGAGAAGCTTTCTTT. Protein product: CASSLGTGGREAFF. Variable domain in full (rest from reference TRBV7-9 and TRBJ1-1): DTGVSQNPRHKITKRGQNVTFRCDPISEHNRLYWYRQTLGQGPEFLTYFQNEAQLEKSRLLSDRFSAERPKGSFSTLEIQRTEQGDSAMYLCASSLGTGGREAFFGQGTRLTVV.

CDR3 sequence: CASRKGQNTEAFF. CDR3 DNA sequence: TGTGCCAGCAGAAAGGGACAGAACACTGAAGCTTTCTTT. The J gene is TRBJ1-1, the V gene TRBV7-3, with a tentative D call TRBD1 (6 bases). CDR1 SGHTA and CDR2 FQGTGA come from the germline V gene. The V end lost 6 bases, the J end lost 1 base, and 9 bases lay between the germline ends. This CDR3 has 13 residues.

The chain recombines TRBV18 with TRBJ2-7; 9 bases map to TRBD2. CDR1 is KGHSH, CDR2 LQKENI, per germline. This CDR3 has 14 residues. J was trimmed by 5 bases and V by 6 bases; bases with no gene match: 8. The CDR3 DNA reads TGTGCCAGCTCCTCACTCGCGGGGGGGGACGAGCAGTACTTC. Protein sequence: CASSSLAGGDEQYF.

The chain couples TRBV6-1 to TRBJ2-7; 7 nucleotides agree with TRBD2. The CDR3 runs to 11 residues. Germline CDR1 MNHNS, CDR2 SASEGT. CDR3 amino acids: CATRHGGLSTV. The CDR3 nucleotides read TGTGCCACACGACACGGGGGACTATCCACCGTC.

The chain employs TRBV7-8 and TRBJ2-7; D gene uncertain. Germline CDR1 is SGHVS and CDR2 is FQNEAQ. Trimming cost V 8 bases and J 6 bases, with 17 bases left between them. The CDR3 sequence is 13 residues long. CDR3 in amino acids: CASSAGMPSEQYF. The CDR3 nucleotides read TGTGCCAGCTCCGCCGGTATGCCAAGCGAGCAGTACTTC.

The chain has TRBV15 and TRBJ2-3, with 9 bases fitting TRBD2. The length of the CDR3 is 17 residues. With V trimmed by 0 bases and J by 4 bases, 8 bases remained unmatched. CDR1 and CDR2 from the germline V gene are LNHNV and YYDKDF (reference sequence). The CDR3 DNA reads as TGTGCCACCAGCAGAGATCTCGGAGCGGGAGGTGCAGATACGCAGTATTTT. Its protein is CATSRDLGAGGADTQYF.

The gene calls are TRBV7-6 and TRBJ2-1; 13 bases are a match to TRBD2. V was clipped by 5 bases and J by 6 bases; unmatched bases: 10. From germline, CDR1 is SGHVS and CDR2 FNYEAQ. The CDR3 length is 17 residues. In DNA, the CDR3 is TGTGCCAGCAGCGATGAACTAGCGGGAGGGCCCTTCAATGAGCAGTTCTTC. It is translated as CASSDELAGGPFNEQFF.

The V call is TRBV29-1, the J call TRBJ2-2, with TRBD2 matching 8 bases. Per the germline V gene, CDR1 is SQVTM and CDR2 is ANQGSEA. The trim removed 7 bases at V and 6 bases at J, leaving 7 bases unmatched. The CDR3 contains 13 residues. CDR3 sequence (DNA): TGCAGCGCCCTGAGAGCGGGAGCCGGGGAGCTGTTTTTT. It translates to CSALRAGAGELFF.

V is TRBV18 and J is TRBJ1-1; D is unclear. CDR3 length: 14 residues. Germline-derived CDR1 and CDR2 are KGHSH and LQKENI. The ends were cut back, 0 bases at V and 1 base at J, with 6 bases in the middle. As DNA, the CDR3 is TGTGCCAGCTCACCACCACCAGGGAACACTGAAGCTTTCTTT. It specifies CASSPPPGNTEAFF.

The chain links TRBV5-4 to TRBJ1-2; TRBD1 might be the D (6 bases). V was shortened by 2 bases and J by 8 bases, with 19 bases between the two germline ends. The germline CDR1 and CDR2 sequences are SGHNT and YYREEE (reference sequence). The CDR3 extends over 15 amino acids. CDR3 sequence (DNA): TGTGCCAGCAGCTTTCCGGAGGGGGTATCTCGCGGCTACACCTTC. This sequence encodes CASSFPEGVSRGYTF. Full variable domain (outside the CDR3, taken from reference TRBV5-4 and TRBJ1-2): ETGVTQSPTHLIKTRGQQVTLRCSSQSGHNTVSWYQQALGQGPQFIFQYYREEENGRGNFPPRFSGLQFPNYSSELNVNALELDDSALYLCASSFPEGVSRGYTFGSGTRLTVV.